This passage covers 18 T cell receptor beta chains from one sample sequenced in a study of CD8+ T cells in alopecia areata. Extracted from the samples, RNA was reverse transcribed into cDNA to serve as the sequencing template. This table comes from immunoSEQ multiplex PCR, and its TCRdb copy is limited to in-frame clones, with some not included. The sample includes 150,000 or so clones, about 50% of them seen just once. The sequencing used CD8+ T cells sorted from blood, collected at week 0. These TCRs come from a human donor with alopecia areata.

This clone was observed a single time. The V call is TRBV25-1, the J call TRBJ2-3, with TRBD2 identical over 11 bases. Trimming cost V 6 bases and J 0 bases; bases outside gene matches: 8. This CDR3 region has 17 residues. Germline CDR1 MGHDK, CDR2 SYGVNS. DNA for the CDR3: TGTGCCAGCAGCCGATTACTAGCGGGGGCGAGCACAGATACGCAGTATTTT. As protein: CASSRLLAGASTDTQYF.

This clone has only a few counts. The chain employs TRBV29-1 and TRBJ2-1; the D call may be TRBD1 or TRBD2 (5 bases each). The CDR3 spans 14 residues. Trimming cost V 2 bases and J 2 bases, with 10 bases left between them. Germline values: CDR1 SQVTM, CDR2 ANQGSEA. CDR3 nucleotide sequence: TGCAGCGTTGAACGGGACGGGGCCTACAATGAGCAGTTCTTC. It encodes CSVERDGAYNEQFF.

J is TRBJ2-7 and V is TRBV15, with a possible D match to TRBD1 (6 bases). The CDR3 loop spans 16 amino acids. CDR1 and CDR2 from the germline V gene are LNHNV and YYDKDF (reference sequence). Deletions cut 1 base from V and 4 bases from J, with 17 bases between. The CDR3 bases are TGTGCCACCAGCAGAGCCAGCACAGGGAAAAGTTACGAGCAGTACTTC. Encoded protein: CATSRASTGKSYEQYF.

V is TRBV7-2 and J is TRBJ2-6; the D is unclear. Germline V CDR1 and CDR2: SGHTA, FQGNSA. The germline V and J ends were trimmed by 5 bases and 4 bases, with 12 bases remaining between them. The CDR3 has 15 residues. The CDR3 loop is CASSEHSTGANVLTF. The CDR3 DNA is TGTGCCAGCAGCGAACACAGTACGGGGGCCAACGTCCTGACTTTC.

This clone was seen only a few times. CDR3 in DNA: TGCAGCGTTGATGATGGGGGACTCAATGGCTACACCTTC. This translates into CSVDDGGLNGYTF. The rearrangement links TRBV29-1 to TRBJ1-2; D is possibly TRBD1 (5 bases). The germline V and J ends were trimmed by 3 bases and 6 bases, with 14 bases remaining between them. Germline loops: CDR1 SQVTM, CDR2 ANQGSEA. This CDR3 comprises 13 residues.

This clone was detected a few times. The chain combines TRBV10-3 with TRBJ1-1, with TRBD1 identical over 7 bases. CDR1 and CDR2 (germline): ENHRY, SYGVKD. The CDR3 sequence is 12 residues long. The trim removed 5 bases at V and 7 bases at J, leaving 4 bases unmatched. In DNA, the CDR3 is TGTGCCATCAGTATTGACAGGGTTGAAGCTTTCTTT. Protein: CAISIDRVEAFF.

The chain employs TRBV7-8 and TRBJ1-2; 8 nucleotides match TRBD1. CDR1 is SGHVS, CDR2 FQNEAQ, per germline. This CDR3 is built from 14 residues. Germline trimming cut 5 bases from V and 7 bases from J; bases unmatched to any gene: 9. For the CDR3, the DNA is TGTGCCAGCAGCCCTGGACAGGGCACCTCTGGCTACACCTTC. Translated: CASSPGQGTSGYTF.

This clone was observed once. J is TRBJ1-1 and V is TRBV5-1, with D unclear. The V end lost 4 bases, the J end lost 4 bases, and 14 bases lay between the germline ends. The CDR3 runs 14 residues. Germline lookup yields CDR1 SGHRS and CDR2 YFSETQ. CDR3 in amino acids: CASSLRGVPTEAFF. For the CDR3, the DNA is TGCGCCAGCAGCCTTCGTGGGGTTCCCACTGAAGCTTTCTTT. The whole variable domain, remainder taken from reference TRBV5-1 and TRBJ1-1, is KAGVTQTPRYLIKTRGQQVTLSCSPISGHRSVSWYQQTPGQGLQFLFEYFSETQRNKGNFPGRFSGRQFSNSRSEMNVSTLELGDSALYLCASSLRGVPTEAFFGQGTRLTVV.

This clone appeared a few times. The genes are TRBV2 and TRBJ2-1; TRBD2 might be the D (5 bases). CDR3 length equals 12 residues. Trimming cost V 4 bases and J 8 bases, with 9 bases left between them. Germline values: CDR1 SNHLY, CDR2 FYNNEI. CDR3 in DNA: TGTGCCAGCAGTGCCGGTAGCGATGAGCAGTTCTTC. Amino acid sequence: CASSAGSDEQFF.

CDR3 DNA: TGTGCCAGCTGGACTTCCACCTACGAGCAGTACTTC. Translated: CASWTSTYEQYF. The chain employs TRBV6-5 and TRBJ2-7; the D gene is possibly TRBD2 (5 bases). This CDR3 has 12 residues. Trimming took off 8 bases at V and 2 bases at J, with 10 bases between the two ends. The germline gives CDR1 MNHEY, CDR2 SVGAGI.

The chain carries TRBV4-3 and TRBJ2-1; a weak D match, TRBD1 (6 bases). The ends were cut back, 3 bases at V and 0 bases at J, with 12 bases in the middle. CDR1 is LGHNA and CDR2 is YSLEER in the germline V gene. This CDR3 region has 16 residues. CDR3 nucleotide sequence: TGCGCCAGCAGCCAGGATGAAGGGGGCTCCTACAATGAGCAGTTCTTC. It specifies CASSQDEGGSYNEQFF.

This chain joins TRBV7-2 and TRBJ2-3, with TRBD2 matching 8 bases. J gave up 4 bases and V 5 bases, and 11 bases lay outside the gene matches. CDR1 and CDR2 (germline): SGHTA, FQGNSA. There are 16 residues in the CDR3. CDR3: CASSPVVAGRSDTQYF. CDR3 bases: TGTGCCAGCAGCCCCGTGGTAGCGGGGAGATCAGATACGCAGTATTTT.

This clone has more than one count but fewer than ten. The chain employs TRBV7-9 and TRBJ1-2; no clear D gene. Looked up from germline, CDR1 is SEHNR and CDR2 is FQNEAQ (reference sequence). The CDR3 contains 12 residues. V shed 3 bases and J shed 4 bases, with 6 bases lying between them. The CDR3 sequence is CASSFNFYGYTF. The CDR3 nucleotides are TGTGCCAGCAGCTTCAATTTCTATGGCTACACCTTC. Supplemented by reference TRBV7-9 and TRBJ1-2, the full variable domain reads DTGVSQNPRHKITKRGQNVTFRCDPISEHNRLYWYRQTLGQGPEFLTYFQNEAQLEKSRLLSDRFSAERPKGSFSTLEIQRTEQGDSAMYLCASSFNFYGYTFGSGTRLTVV.

The DNA of the CDR3 is TGCAGCGTTGAACTTCGGACGGCCGCCCAAGAGACCCAGTACTTC. It codes for CSVELRTAAQETQYF. The rearrangement uses TRBV29-1 and TRBJ2-5; D uncertain. The V end lost 2 bases, the J end lost 1 base, and 14 bases lay between the germline ends. The CDR3 length is 15 residues. Looked up from germline, CDR1 is SQVTM and CDR2 is ANQGSEA.

The gene calls are TRBV7-2 and TRBJ2-7; D gene ambiguous. The CDR3 contains 12 residues. V was shortened by 4 bases and J by 5 bases, with 9 bases between the two germline ends. The germline gives CDR1 SGHTA, CDR2 FQGNSA. DNA for the CDR3: TGTGCCAGCAGCTCAGGATTCCACGAGCAGTACTTC. This gives the protein CASSSGFHEQYF.

V usage is TRBV7-9 and J usage is TRBJ1-5; the D gene is possibly TRBD1 (5 bases). The germline V gene has CDR1 SEHNR and CDR2 FQNEAQ (reference sequence). The CDR3 runs 14 residues. Trimming took off 5 bases at V and 0 bases at J, with 8 bases between the two ends. The CDR3 spells CASSPGGSNQPQHF. In DNA form, the CDR3 reads TGTGCCAGCAGCCCGGGGGGTAGCAATCAGCCCCAGCATTTT.

The chain has TRBV4-3 and TRBJ2-7; D is unresolved. From germline, CDR1 is LGHNA and CDR2 YSLEER. The length of the CDR3 is 14 residues. Trimming stripped 2 bases from V and 1 base from J, with 9 bases between. The CDR3 bases are TGCGCCAGCAGCCAAACGTCTGATTCCTACGAGCAGTACTTC. Translated, it gives CASSQTSDSYEQYF.

This chain connects TRBV27 to TRBJ1-6; no clear D. The CDR3 runs to 13 residues. Looked up from germline, CDR1 is MNHEY and CDR2 is SMNVEV (reference sequence). The V end was cut by 5 bases, the J end by 7 bases, with 9 bases between. CDR3 loop: CASSESGNSPLHF. The CDR3 region has the DNA TGTGCCAGCAGTGAGTCGGGAAATTCACCCCTCCACTTT.